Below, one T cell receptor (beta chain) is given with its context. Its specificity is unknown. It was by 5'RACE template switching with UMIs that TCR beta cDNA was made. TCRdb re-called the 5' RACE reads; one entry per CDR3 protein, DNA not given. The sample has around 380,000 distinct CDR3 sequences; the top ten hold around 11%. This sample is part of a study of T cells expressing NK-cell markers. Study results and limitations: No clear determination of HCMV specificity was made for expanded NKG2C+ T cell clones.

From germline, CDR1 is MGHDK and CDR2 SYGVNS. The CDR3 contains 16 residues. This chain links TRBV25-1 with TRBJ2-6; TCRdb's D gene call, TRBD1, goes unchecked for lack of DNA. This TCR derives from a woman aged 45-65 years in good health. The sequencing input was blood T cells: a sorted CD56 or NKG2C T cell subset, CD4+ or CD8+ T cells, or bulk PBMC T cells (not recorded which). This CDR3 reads CASSEGTFSGANVLTF. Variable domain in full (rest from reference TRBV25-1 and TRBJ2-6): EADIYQTPRYLVIGTGKKITLECSQTMGHDKMYWYQQDPGMELHLIHYSYGVNSTEKGDLSSESTVSRIRTEHFPLTLESARPSHTSQYLCASSEGTFSGANVLTFGAGSRLTVL.